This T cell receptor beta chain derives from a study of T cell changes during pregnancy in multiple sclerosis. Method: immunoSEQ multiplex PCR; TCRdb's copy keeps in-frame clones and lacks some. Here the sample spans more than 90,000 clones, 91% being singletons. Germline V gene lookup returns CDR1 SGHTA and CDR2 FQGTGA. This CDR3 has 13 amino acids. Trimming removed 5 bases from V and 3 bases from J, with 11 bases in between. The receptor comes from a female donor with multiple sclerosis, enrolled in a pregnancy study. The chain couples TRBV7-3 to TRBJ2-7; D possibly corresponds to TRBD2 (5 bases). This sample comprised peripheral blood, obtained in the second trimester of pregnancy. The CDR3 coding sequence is TGTGCCAGCAGCCCAGGACTCCACTACGAGCAGTACTTC. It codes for CASSPGLHYEQYF.